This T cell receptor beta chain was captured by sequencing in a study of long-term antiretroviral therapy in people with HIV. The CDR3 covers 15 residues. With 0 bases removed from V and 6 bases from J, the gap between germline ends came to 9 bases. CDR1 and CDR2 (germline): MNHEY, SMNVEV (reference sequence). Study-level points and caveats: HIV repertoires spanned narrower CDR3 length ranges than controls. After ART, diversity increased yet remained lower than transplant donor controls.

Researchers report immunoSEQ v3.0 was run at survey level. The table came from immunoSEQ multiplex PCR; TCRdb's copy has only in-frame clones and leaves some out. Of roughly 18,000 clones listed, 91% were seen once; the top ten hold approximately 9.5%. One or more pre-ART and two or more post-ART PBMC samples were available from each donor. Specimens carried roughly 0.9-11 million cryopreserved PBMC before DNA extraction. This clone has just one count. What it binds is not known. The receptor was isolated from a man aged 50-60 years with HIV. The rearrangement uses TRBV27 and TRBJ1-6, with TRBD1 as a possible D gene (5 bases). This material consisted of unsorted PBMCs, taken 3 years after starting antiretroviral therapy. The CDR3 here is CASSLSSGLNSPLHF. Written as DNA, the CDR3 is TGTGCCAGCAGTTTATCGTCAGGGCTTAATTCACCCCTCCACTTT.